This TCR beta chain was recorded in a study of blood T cell repertoires in COVID-19. Study context: PBMCs, B-cell-depleted T cells, or T cells were the source of the cDNA or gDNA that made up the material.

Clones were read by immunoSEQ multiplex PCR, and TCRdb kept only the in-frame ones, dropping some. The sample holds about 190,000 clones, less than 80% seen once. This clone showed up just once. This TCR was sampled from a man aged 45-65 years who had recovered from COVID-19. Specimen: peripheral blood.

The CDR3 DNA reads TGTGCCAGCAGTGAAGGGTTCAGCGGGAGGCTTGTCACAGATACGCAGTATTTT. Translating it yields CASSEGFSGRLVTDTQYF. This sequence joins TRBV2 and TRBJ2-3; 9 bases agree with TRBD2. The CDR3 consists of 18 residues. The ends lost 1 base at V and 2 bases at J; junction bases unmatched: 10. Per germline, CDR1 SNHLY and CDR2 FYNNEI.